This T cell receptor beta chain was documented in a study of cytomegalovirus exposure and HLA in healthy donors. The CDR3 extends over 13 amino acids. Germline CDR1 reads SGHVS; CDR2 reads FNYEAQ. The germline V and J ends were trimmed by 4 bases and 2 bases, with 6 bases remaining between them. PCR used 60 Vbeta primers and 13 Jbeta primers. The assay was immunoSEQ multiplex PCR, and TCRdb's table has in-frame clones only and misses some. This table lists approximately 100,000 clones. The material sequenced was PBMCs. This chain links TRBV7-6 with TRBJ1-3, with D uncertain. This receptor was taken from a man in his forties in good health and CMV-seronegative. The CDR3 region is CASSSGPGNTIYF. The CDR3 nucleotides are TGTGCCAGCAGCTCCGGTCCTGGAAACACCATATATTTT.